These 15 T cell receptor beta chains share one sample of origin, sequenced in a study of T cell repertoires and Cas9 in healthy adults. The table came from immunoSEQ multiplex PCR; TCRdb's copy has only in-frame clones and leaves some out. The table lists 20,000 to 25,000 clones, under 95% of them singletons. The sequenced material came from CD4+ effector T cells (CD127+, CD25-, CD137-, CD154-) from PBMCs; culture status not recorded. The source of these receptors is a human donor in good health.

V and J are TRBV7-9 and TRBJ2-3; tentative D call: TRBD2 (5 bases). Germline values: CDR1 SEHNR, CDR2 FQNEAQ (reference sequence). The CDR3 runs 12 residues. Trimming shortened V by 5 bases and J by 7 bases, and 10 bases separated the two germline ends. CDR3 DNA: TGTGCCAGCAGCCCCCCGGGGTATACGCAGTATTTT. This translates into CASSPPGYTQYF.

This sequence joins TRBV6-5 and TRBJ2-3; TRBD1 matches at 10 bases. From germline, CDR1 is MNHEY and CDR2 SVGAGI. The CDR3 is 13 amino acids. V shed 8 bases, J shed 5 bases, and the junction held 4 bases outside the gene matches. The CDR3 region is CASGTGELDTQYF. In DNA form, the CDR3 reads TGTGCCAGCGGGACAGGGGAGCTAGATACGCAGTATTTT.

The J gene is TRBJ1-1, the V gene TRBV6-5, with D possibly being TRBD1 (5 bases). In germline, CDR1 is MNHEY, CDR2 SVGAGI. The CDR3 length is 12 residues. Trimming shortened V by 10 bases and J by 4 bases, and 13 bases separated the two germline ends. The CDR3 coding sequence is TGTGCCATCCGCCAGGGTGTCACTGAAGCTTTCTTT. Translating it yields CAIRQGVTEAFF.

This chain's CDR3 is CASSFRTANSPLHF. CDR3 DNA: TGTGCCAGCAGTTTCCGGACAGCGAATTCACCCCTCCACTTT. The chain is built from TRBV27 and TRBJ1-6, with TRBD1 as a possible D gene (6 bases). V lost 3 bases and J lost 7, with 10 bases in between. This CDR3 has 14 residues. Germline values: CDR1 MNHEY, CDR2 SMNVEV (reference sequence).

In its sample, this clone ranks as medium-sized. The rearrangement joins TRBV7-8 to TRBJ1-6; D remains unclear. V lost 0 bases to trimming and J lost 10 bases, with 10 bases between them. The V gene's germline CDR1 is SGHVS and CDR2 FQNEAQ. This CDR3 has 14 amino acids. The CDR3 is CASSLASAGSPLHF. CDR3 nucleotide sequence: TGTGCCAGCAGCTTAGCGTCCGCGGGGTCACCCCTCCACTTT.

The rearrangement links TRBV11-2 to TRBJ2-7; D may match TRBD1 or TRBD2 (5 bases each). The CDR3 contains 14 residues. From germline, CDR1 is SGHAT and CDR2 FQNNGV. The V and J ends lost 5 bases and 6 bases respectively, with 17 bases between them. This chain's CDR3 is CASSRRGDRGEQYF. As DNA, the CDR3 is TGTGCCAGCAGCCGGCGAGGGGATCGGGGCGAGCAGTACTTC.

The rearrangement joins TRBV7-2 to TRBJ2-7; 11 bases align to TRBD2. CDR1 and CDR2 from the germline V gene are SGHTA and FQGNSA. The CDR3 is 13 residues long. V trimming: 3 bases; J trimming: 5 bases; junction bases outside the gene matches: 0. CDR3 sequence: CASSFSGGDEQYF. CDR3 DNA sequence: TGTGCCAGCAGCTTTAGCGGGGGGGACGAGCAGTACTTC.

This rearrangement joins TRBV7-6 to TRBJ2-1, with D perhaps TRBD2 (5 bases). V was cut by 0 bases and J by 9 bases, with 9 bases left in between. This CDR3 has 13 residues. CDR1 and CDR2 from the germline V gene are SGHVS and FNYEAQ. DNA for the CDR3: TGTGCCAGCAGCTTAGCGGCAGGAGGTGAGCAGTTCTTC. It encodes CASSLAAGGEQFF.

The J gene is TRBJ2-7, the V gene TRBV19, with a tentative D call TRBD2 (6 bases). Germline CDR1 LNHDA, CDR2 SQIVND (reference sequence). The V end was cut by 3 bases, the J end by 3 bases, with 18 bases between. CDR3 length: 16 residues. The CDR3 is CASSMASSARDYEQYF. DNA of the CDR3: TGTGCCAGTAGTATGGCCTCATCAGCGCGGGACTACGAGCAGTACTTC.

In its sample, this clone was seen once. This sequence joins TRBV2 and TRBJ1-3, with D possibly matching TRBD1 (5 bases). Germline values: CDR1 SNHLY, CDR2 FYNNEI. V lost 1 base, J lost 9 bases, and 13 bases lay in between. This CDR3 region has 14 residues. CDR3 region: CASSEEAGLGTIYF. The CDR3 DNA reads TGTGCCAGCAGTGAAGAGGCAGGGCTCGGCACCATATATTTT. The full variable domain, completed using reference TRBV2 and TRBJ1-3, is EPEVTQTPSHQVTQMGQEVILRCVPISNHLYFYWYRQILGQKVEFLVSFYNNEISEKSEIFDDQFSVERPDGSNFTLKIRSTKLEDSAMYFCASSEEAGLGTIYFGEGSWLTVV.

The V and J genes are TRBV5-6 and TRBJ1-4; D gene uncertain. V lost 3 bases, J lost 4 bases, and 13 bases lay in between. Germline V gene sequence: CDR1 SGHDT, CDR2 YYEEEE. The CDR3 sequence is 15 residues long. Here the CDR3 DNA reads TGTGCCAGCAGCTCAAGGTTCTCGGGTAATGAAAAACTGTTTTTT. Its protein is CASSSRFSGNEKLFF.

The chain is built from TRBV5-1 and TRBJ2-1, with D tentatively TRBD1 (5 bases). V lost 0 bases, J lost 4 bases, and 11 bases lay in between. Germline V lookup: CDR1 SGHRS, CDR2 YFSETQ. The CDR3 runs to 15 residues. In DNA, the CDR3 is TGCGCCAGCAGCTTGGAAAGGGGCCAGTACAATGAGCAGTTCTTC. Amino acid sequence: CASSLERGQYNEQFF.

This clone was counted a single time. The chain recombines TRBV10-2 with TRBJ2-1; 9 bases fit TRBD1. Germline V lookup: CDR1 WSHSY, CDR2 SAAADI. The J segment lost 5 bases and the V segment lost 1 base, leaving 6 bases of the junction unmatched. The CDR3 has 16 amino acids. CDR3 in DNA: TGCGCCAGCAGTGAGTGGGGGACAGGGAGGGACAATGAGCAGTTCTTC. This gives the protein CASSEWGTGRDNEQFF.

The V gene is TRBV7-9, the J gene TRBJ2-3; D not resolved. Trimming stripped 0 bases from V and 4 bases from J, with 8 bases between. CDR1 and CDR2 from the germline V gene are SEHNR and FQNEAQ (reference sequence). The CDR3 runs 14 residues. DNA for the CDR3: TGTGCCAGCAGCTTAGCCGGTAGGGCAGATACGCAGTATTTT. It encodes CASSLAGRADTQYF.

The chain is built from TRBV5-1 and TRBJ2-7; possible D gene TRBD1, 5 bases. Trimming cost V 5 bases and J 7 bases, with 10 bases left between them. From germline, CDR1 is SGHRS and CDR2 YFSETQ. The CDR3 is 11 amino acids. The DNA of the CDR3 is TGCGCCAGCAGGTTGCAGGGAGAGCAGTACTTC. Its translation is CASRLQGEQYF. Full variable domain (rest looked up from reference TRBV5-1 and TRBJ2-7): KAGVTQTPRYLIKTRGQQVTLSCSPISGHRSVSWYQQTPGQGLQFLFEYFSETQRNKGNFPGRFSGRQFSNSRSEMNVSTLELGDSALYLCASRLQGEQYFGPGTRLTVT.